The sequence of this T cell receptor beta chain was determined in a study of cytomegalovirus exposure and HLA in healthy donors. Use of 60 Vbeta and 13 Jbeta primers characterized the PCR. The assay was immunoSEQ multiplex PCR, and TCRdb's table has in-frame clones only and misses some. The sample holds some 190,000 clones, 65% to 80% seen once. Only one count was recorded for this clone. Germline assignment: CDR1 SGDLS and CDR2 YYNGEE. The CDR3 is made up of 16 amino acids. J was trimmed by 0 bases and V by 1 base; bases with no gene match: 4. The source material was PBMCs. This receptor was identified in a woman aged 30 to 39 in good health and CMV-seropositive. The chain joins TRBV9 to TRBJ2-3, with 8 bases lining up with TRBD2. CDR3 protein: CASSVTSGGSTDTQYF. Here the CDR3 DNA reads TGTGCCAGCAGCGTAACAAGCGGGGGCAGCACAGATACGCAGTATTTT.